The text below deals with one T cell receptor beta chain. There are a few counts of this clonotype. No antigen is known for it. No qualities accompany the bases; no much larger clone lies one base away. The sample is drawn from a study of T cells after yellow fever vaccination (dated by TCRdb to between 2018 and 2020). Describing the broader study: The SMART-Seq v4 Ultra Low Input RNA kit was used to prepare libraries from fractions with low cell numbers. To track T-cell clones before and after primary and booster YFV17D yellow fever vaccination, bulk TCR alpha and beta repertoires were sequenced longitudinally. Blood was collected at multiple timepoints before and after primary and secondary immunization, and bulk PBMC replicates and cell subsets were isolated. Two healthy male donors made up the cohort, one aged 18 to 30 years and the other aged 30 to 40 years. Study-wide conclusions, independent of this receptor: FACS-sorted repertoires could contain abundant contaminating clonotypes from the bulk population, so computational filtering was required. A small share of clonotypes occurred in both CD4 and CD8 compartments, likely arising from convergent recombination. Because only a couple of donors were included in the study, the extent to which the findings can be generalized is limited. Most clones expanded after primary vaccination (almost 98% of CD4 and roughly 90% of CD8) were re-detected after the booster, suggesting that broad memory maintenance occurred. Compared with the primary T-cell response, the secondary T-cell response was faster but weaker, reaching its peak on day 5 rather than on day 15.

The treatment or condition label of this sample denotes: live attenuated yellow fever vaccine strain. A standard Ficoll-Paque protocol was used to isolate PBMCs from peripheral blood. Dynabeads CD4 and CD8 positive selection kits were used to isolate the CD4 and CD8 T-cell fractions. TriZol was used to extract RNA from bulk PBMCs, CD4 and CD8 fractions, and dextramer-positive and dextramer-negative fractions. From the cysteine up to the phenylalanine, the CDR3 has a length of 13 residues. CDR3 DNA is the only sequence kept; it has 39 bases, read in frame from the first base. Looking up the germline V gene (reference sequence) yields CDR1 DFQATT and CDR2 SNEGSKA. The V end loses 6 bases and the J end loses 2 bases, and a stretch of 14 bases separates them. TCR cDNA was synthesized by 5'RACE template switching, through which a universal primer site and unique molecular identifiers were introduced. cDNA synthesis was primed from both the TCR alpha and TCR beta constant segments. Library amplification involved two PCR steps, and the second step added sample barcodes and sequencing adapters. Sequencing of libraries was performed on Illumina HiSeq 2500 (2x100 bp) or NovaSeq (2x150 bp). The study's own analysis went as follows. Demultiplexing of reads and collapsing into UMI consensus sequences were performed with MIGEC, and V(D)J alignment was carried out with MiXCR. Vaccine-responding clonotypes were defined with edgeR using replicate PBMC samples, requiring FDR below 0.01 and a log2 fold change above 5 up to day 15. Bulk clonotypes were assigned CD4 or CD8 identity according to which sequenced CD4 or CD8 repertoire held them at higher abundance. In TCRdb, the public reads were trimmed at Q25 with fastp and aligned with MiXCR, with productive beta chains retained. Every distinct CDR3 protein forms one entry, paired with its most common genes and DNA. It is TCRdb's table, rather than the study itself, that gives the V and J calls and clone size. This sample holds tens of thousands of distinct CDR3 sequences; 7.5% to 9% were observed only once. Clones ranked in the top ten supply 41% of the sample.

The sample here was CD8+ T cells sorted from PBMCs, taken on the day of the yellow fever booster vaccination. In this chain, TRBV20-1 is recombined with TRBJ2-7, with TRBD2 perhaps the D gene, on 6 matching bases. The sequence derives from a man aged 25 to 40 who received the YFV17D yellow fever vaccine. The CDR3 amino acid sequence is: CSASPGDAYEQYF. The DNA is TGCAGTGCGAGCCCGGGGGACGCCTACGAGCAGTACTTC.